This paragraph reports one T cell receptor (beta chain). As yet, its antigen is unknown. This entry comes from a study of cytomegalovirus exposure and HLA in healthy donors. Findings and caveats of the study: The study labeled under 200 TCR beta chains cytomegalovirus-associated. Information on immune exposure was restricted to one variable (CMV serostatus). A classifier reportedly called cytomegalovirus status with high sensitivity and specificity.

Use of 60 Vbeta and 13 Jbeta primers characterized the PCR. Some clones are missing from TCRdb's copy, which holds only in-frame ones; the method was immunoSEQ multiplex PCR. The sample includes about 160,000 clones, roughly 80% of them seen just once. The CDR3 spans 15 residues. Between the trimmed V and J ends, which lost 1 base and 2 bases, there was a span of 12 bases. Germline CDR1 reads SGHRS; CDR2 reads YFSETQ. The specimen sequenced was PBMCs. The V call is TRBV5-1, the J call TRBJ1-2, with D possibly matching TRBD1 (6 bases). The sequence was collected from a man between 18 and 29 years old in good health and CMV-seronegative. The CDR3 loop is CASSLYPGVNYGYTF. CDR3 bases: TGCGCCAGCAGCTTGTATCCAGGGGTCAACTATGGCTACACCTTC.